This TCR beta chain is drawn from a study of T cell responses to AZD1222 COVID-19 vaccine listed by TCRdb under 2021. Broadly, across the study: A total of just over 230 trial participants underwent TCR sequencing, of whom around 200 received two doses of AZD1222 and about 26 received two doses of the MenACWY control vaccine. Enrollment into the trials was organized by age into subgroups of 18-55, 56-69 and 70-plus years, and those subgroups contained roughly 150, 30 and 60 TCR-sequenced participants, respectively. Points the paper makes about the study in general: Reportedly, almost half of the unique spike-specific TCRs recognized epitopes lying outside the regions that are mutated in the B.1.351 and B.1.1.7 variants. Spike-specific TCR breadth and depth rose significantly after two AZD1222 doses compared with day 0 and with MenACWY recipients. Conclusions about previously exposed vaccinees were limited because only six or seven AZD1222 recipients were SARS-CoV-2 seropositive at baseline. No day 14 peak-response samples were available, so repertoires were characterized only after the peak T cell response. The 56-69-year group was small, and its depth increase did not reach significance, likely because of low power. Vaccine-associated CD4 TCRs spanned the whole spike protein, with dominant responses in regions 160-218 and 743-854. Most participants were white British and females outnumbered males, and the authors suggested that clonal diversity may have been underestimated.

Per the publication, the time point label means: baseline before first vaccination. What this sample's treatment or condition label stands for: meningococcal conjugate vaccine given as trial control. Vaccinee samples came from UK trials COV001 and COV002, including a single-blind randomized controlled phase 2/3 trial of AZD1222 (ChAdOx1 nCoV-19) in healthy adults. For TCRbeta chain sequencing, PBMC samples from trial participants were taken at day 0 and at day 28 after the second dose. The germline V gene (reference sequence) provides CDR1 SEHNR and CDR2 FQNEAQ. The CDR3 numbers 11 residues from cysteine through phenylalanine. Only the CDR3 portion is preserved as DNA: 33 bases, with reading frame beginning at the first base. V drops 5 bases and J drops 7 bases, leaving 8 bases in between. The CDR3 regions of human TCRbeta chains were analyzed by immunosequencing. Concerning the study's data processing: TCRs in the repertoires were compared against a reference library of SARS-CoV-2-specific TCRs that had been generated with the MIRA antigen-specificity platform. Breadth was defined as the fraction of unique TCRs that were SARS-CoV-2-associated, and depth was defined as the fraction of total T cells that were SARS-CoV-2-associated. Using the MIRA data, each spike-specific TCR was mapped to the spike region that the TCR reacts to and placed in a CD4 or CD8 class. Log10-transformed breadth and depth values were compared by one-way ANOVA with Sidak's multiple comparisons tests. In TCRdb, the immuneACCESS table is reduced to in-frame sequences with V and J assigned. These tables do not hold every clone; where another copy was compared, an unresolved V gene accounts for under half, and the others remain unexplained. V, J and clone size reflect that table, while D and trimming were determined from the DNA. This sample gives approximately 130,000 clones in total; around 89% of them show up just once. The ten largest account for approximately 12% of the sample.

Concerning this clone itself: No cognate antigen has been identified for it. No base quality information exists; no much larger clone differs at one position.

In this chain, TRBV7-9 is recombined with TRBJ1-1; tentative D gene TRBD1, with 5 bases matching. This sequence was found in an adult in good health. Sequencing used peripheral blood, obtained on day 0 of MenACWY control vaccination. The DNA reads TGTGCCAGCAGCCCAGACAGTGAAGCTTTCTTT. The translation is CASSPDSEAFF.